The next 3 T cell receptor beta chains were all read from a single sample in a study of CD8+ T cells in alopecia areata. Treatment indicated: oral pan-JAK inhibitor, 5-10 mg twice daily. The authors extracted RNA and reverse transcribed it into cDNA as the sequencing template. TCRdb's table, derived via immunoSEQ multiplex PCR, lists solely in-frame clones and lacks some. Here the sample spans hundreds of thousands of clones, 60% being singletons. The starting material was CD4+ T cells sorted from blood, obtained around week 54, from a patient treated with tofacitinib. Receptors were obtained from a human donor with alopecia areata.

The chain combines TRBV5-4 with TRBJ1-6, with D hard to call. This CDR3 has 14 amino acids. V was trimmed by 4 bases and J by 9 bases, leaving 14 bases between them. CDR1 is SGHNT, CDR2 YYREEE, per germline (reference sequence). The CDR3, as DNA: TGTGCCAGCAGCCAAAGCCCCAGCGGTTCACCCCTCCACTTT. Protein sequence: CASSQSPSGSPLHF.

The chain combines TRBV15 with TRBJ2-5, with TRBD1 matching over 8 bases. Unmatched junction bases numbered 3, after V lost 1 base and J lost 2 bases. The CDR3 is 15 residues long. Per germline, CDR1 LNHNV and CDR2 YYDKDF (reference sequence). CDR3 nucleotides: TGTGCCACCAGCAGAGCCGGACAGGGACAAGAGACCCAGTACTTC. Translation gives CATSRAGQGQETQYF.

This clone showed up just a few times. V usage is TRBV4-1 and J usage is TRBJ2-4; TRBD1 aligns across 9 bases. V was clipped by 2 bases and J by 2 bases; unmatched bases: 7. This CDR3 has 17 residues. Germline CDR1 and CDR2: MGHRA and YSYEKL. The CDR3 loop is CASSQPGTGRSKNIQYF. DNA for the CDR3: TGCGCCAGCAGCCAACCCGGGACAGGGAGGTCCAAAAACATTCAGTACTTC.